This is a list of T cell receptor beta chains from one sample in a study of shared clonotypes between healthy human individuals. The data were produced by immunoSEQ multiplex PCR, yet TCRdb's version contains in-frame clones alone and is incomplete. The sample holds about 680,000 clones, roughly 70% seen once. The sample consisted of memory CD4+ T cells sorted from blood. All receptors derive from a woman aged 25 to 39 in good health. CDR3s include the opening cysteine and the closing phenylalanine or tryptophan. A D gene is named only where the DNA matches it firmly. Some rows have no size entry. The others give once, few or many, or a class for an expanded clone.

D gene: -; V gene: TRBV7-9; J gene: TRBJ2-1; clone size: -; CDR3 DNA: TGTGCCAGCAGCACCCGACTTTCCTGGGAGCAGTTCTTC; CDR3 protein: CASSTRLSWEQFF
D gene: TRBD1; V gene: TRBV6-6; J gene: TRBJ1-1; clone size: once; CDR3 DNA: TGTGCCAGCAAAGAGGGGACAGGGAGACCTGAAGCTTTCTTT; CDR3 protein: CASKEGTGRPEAFF
D gene: -; V gene: TRBV2; J gene: TRBJ1-1; clone size: -; CDR3 DNA: TGTGCCAGCAGTGGAGAGGGGGGTGCCGGGGCTGAAGCTTTCTTT; CDR3 protein: CASSGEGGAGAEAFF
D gene: -; V gene: TRBV7-9; J gene: TRBJ2-2; clone size: -; CDR3 DNA: TGTGCCAGCAGCTTTTCCGCTGGCACCGGGGAGCTGTTTTTT; CDR3 protein: CASSFSAGTGELFF
D gene: TRBD1; V gene: TRBV7-8; J gene: TRBJ1-1; clone size: -; CDR3 DNA: TGTGCCAGCAGTCAAAGGGGGCCAACTGAAGCTTTCTTT; CDR3 protein: CASSQRGPTEAFF
D gene: -; V gene: TRBV5-1; J gene: TRBJ1-1; clone size: -; CDR3 DNA: TGCGCCAGCAGCCCCCGACCGGTCATATCCATGAACACTGAAGCTTTCTTT; CDR3 protein: CASSPRPVISMNTEAFF
D gene: -; V gene: TRBV28; J gene: TRBJ1-1; clone size: -; CDR3 DNA: TGTGCCAGCAGTTCGTATCCTGAAGCTTTCTTT; CDR3 protein: CASSSYPEAFF
D gene: -; V gene: TRBV2; J gene: TRBJ1-5; clone size: once; CDR3 DNA: TGTGCCAGCAGTGGTAATCAGGGACGCAATCAGCCCCAGCATTTT; CDR3 protein: CASSGNQGRNQPQHF
D gene: TRBD1; V gene: TRBV5-1; J gene: TRBJ1-2; clone size: -; CDR3 DNA: TGCGCCAGCAGCCCGGGACAGGGCGGTGGTGGCTACACCTTC; CDR3 protein: CASSPGQGGGGYTF
D gene: TRBD1; V gene: TRBV18; J gene: TRBJ1-2; clone size: -; CDR3 DNA: TGTGCCAGCTCACCCTCCGGGACAGGGTTAGGGGGCTACACCTTC; CDR3 protein: CASSPSGTGLGGYTF
D gene: TRBD1; V gene: TRBV28; J gene: TRBJ1-2; clone size: -; CDR3 DNA: TGTGCCAGCAGTTTGTCAGGGGGCGGCTATGGCTACACCTTC; CDR3 protein: CASSLSGGGYGYTF
D gene: -; V gene: TRBV15; J gene: TRBJ2-6; clone size: -; CDR3 DNA: TGTGCCACCACCAGGGGCGGCGCGGCTGGGGCCAACGTCCTGACTTTC; CDR3 protein: CATTRGGAAGANVLTF
D gene: -; V gene: TRBV27; J gene: TRBJ2-1; clone size: few; CDR3 DNA: TGTGCCAGCAGTTTAGGGGTGGTTATGAACAATGAGCAGTTCTTC; CDR3 protein: CASSLGVVMNNEQFF
D gene: -; V gene: TRBV4-2; J gene: TRBJ2-7; clone size: -; CDR3 DNA: TGTGCCAGCAGCCAAGGTGGAGGGGGCGACGAGCAGTACTTC; CDR3 protein: CASSQGGGGDEQYF
D gene: -; V gene: TRBV2; J gene: TRBJ1-5; clone size: -; CDR3 DNA: TGTGCCAGCAGTGAAGAGAGGATGCGGAATCAGCCCCAGCATTTT; CDR3 protein: CASSEERMRNQPQHF
D gene: -; V gene: TRBV5-1; J gene: TRBJ2-2; clone size: -; CDR3 DNA: TGCGCCAGCAGCTTGCAGGACTGGCCCACCGGGGAGCTGTTTTTT; CDR3 protein: CASSLQDWPTGELFF
D gene: TRBD2; V gene: TRBV7-9; J gene: TRBJ2-7; clone size: once; CDR3 DNA: TGTGCCAGCAGCCCGGGACTAGCGGGACGCGAAGAGCAGTACTTC; CDR3 protein: CASSPGLAGREEQYF
D gene: -; V gene: TRBV25-1; J gene: TRBJ1-4; clone size: -; CDR3 DNA: TGTGCCAGCAGTGAATATAGCGAGGGCTGGAATGAAAAACTGTTTTTT; CDR3 protein: CASSEYSEGWNEKLFF
D gene: TRBD1; V gene: TRBV2; J gene: TRBJ2-3; clone size: -; CDR3 DNA: TGTGCCAGCACCGTGGACAGGGACACAGATACGCAGTATTTT; CDR3 protein: CASTVDRDTDTQYF
D gene: TRBD1; V gene: TRBV29-1; J gene: TRBJ2-1; clone size: few; CDR3 DNA: TGCAGCGTTGCTTGGACAGGGTATTTGGATGAGCAGTTCTTC; CDR3 protein: CSVAWTGYLDEQFF
D gene: TRBD1; V gene: TRBV4-1; J gene: TRBJ1-5; clone size: -; CDR3 DNA: TGCGCCAGCAGCCAAGTAAAGGGGGCGCGGGCTCAGCCCCAGCATTTT; CDR3 protein: CASSQVKGARAQPQHF
D gene: -; V gene: TRBV18; J gene: TRBJ1-5; clone size: -; CDR3 DNA: TGTGCCAGCTCACCGAAGGATAATCAGCCCCAGCATTTT; CDR3 protein: CASSPKDNQPQHF
D gene: TRBD1; V gene: TRBV9; J gene: TRBJ1-1; clone size: -; CDR3 DNA: TGTGCCAGCAGCGGGGAATCAGGGGGCCCTGTGAACACTGAAGCTTTCTTT; CDR3 protein: CASSGESGGPVNTEAFF
D gene: TRBD2; V gene: TRBV7-8; J gene: TRBJ2-1; clone size: -; CDR3 DNA: TGTGCCAGCAGCTTTGGACTAGCGGGAGAGAATGAGCAGTTCTTC; CDR3 protein: CASSFGLAGENEQFF
D gene: -; V gene: TRBV25-1; J gene: TRBJ2-2; clone size: -; CDR3 DNA: TGTGCCAGCAGTGAATCGATCGCCGGGGAGCTGTTTTTT; CDR3 protein: CASSESIAGELFF
D gene: TRBD1; V gene: TRBV5-1; J gene: TRBJ1-3; clone size: -; CDR3 DNA: TGCGCCAGCAGCTTGGCCGCACAGGGGGCTGGAAACACCATATATTTT; CDR3 protein: CASSLAAQGAGNTIYF
D gene: -; V gene: TRBV5-3; J gene: TRBJ1-2; clone size: -; CDR3 DNA: TGTGCCAGAAGCTTGTCGGGGGACTATGGCTACACCTTC; CDR3 protein: CARSLSGDYGYTF
D gene: TRBD1; V gene: TRBV7-3; J gene: TRBJ2-2; clone size: -; CDR3 DNA: TGTGCCAGCAGCTTACAGGGGGCCCTACCAGGGACCGGGGAGCTGTTTTTT; CDR3 protein: CASSLQGALPGTGELFF
D gene: -; V gene: TRBV5-1; J gene: TRBJ1-4; clone size: -; CDR3 DNA: TGCGCCAGCAGCTTAGCAGCGGGTAATGAAAAACTGTTTTTT; CDR3 protein: CASSLAAGNEKLFF
D gene: -; V gene: TRBV29-1; J gene: TRBJ2-3; clone size: -; CDR3 DNA: TGCAGCGCGGGAGTCGGCACAGATACGCAGTATTTT; CDR3 protein: CSAGVGTDTQYF
D gene: -; V gene: TRBV27; J gene: TRBJ2-2; clone size: -; CDR3 DNA: TGTGCCAGCAGTTTATCGCGGCAGGGTGGCGGGGAGCTGTTTTTT; CDR3 protein: CASSLSRQGGGELFF
D gene: TRBD1; V gene: TRBV5-1; J gene: TRBJ2-2; clone size: -; CDR3 DNA: TGCGCCAGCAACGTCGGGACAGACACCGGGGAGCTGTTTTTT; CDR3 protein: CASNVGTDTGELFF
D gene: -; V gene: TRBV28; J gene: TRBJ1-3; clone size: -; CDR3 DNA: TGTGCCAGCAGTTTCCTACGGGACAACTCTGGAAACACCATATATTTT; CDR3 protein: CASSFLRDNSGNTIYF
D gene: -; V gene: TRBV6-1; J gene: TRBJ1-4; clone size: -; CDR3 DNA: TGTGCCAGCAGGGGCGGGGGAACTAATGAAAAACTGTTTTTT; CDR3 protein: CASRGGGTNEKLFF
D gene: TRBD2; V gene: TRBV6-6; J gene: TRBJ2-7; clone size: -; CDR3 DNA: TGTGCCAGCAGCCTTCGCGGGGGTCCGGACGAGCAGTACTTC; CDR3 protein: CASSLRGGPDEQYF
D gene: -; V gene: TRBV5-5; J gene: TRBJ1-5; clone size: -; CDR3 DNA: TGTGCCAGCAGCTTGGCCGCCGACAGTTATAGCAATCAGCCCCAGCATTTT; CDR3 protein: CASSLAADSYSNQPQHF
D gene: TRBD1; V gene: TRBV5-1; J gene: TRBJ2-7; clone size: -; CDR3 DNA: TGCGCCAGCAGCCCAGGGACAGGTTCCCTGGAGCAGTACTTC; CDR3 protein: CASSPGTGSLEQYF
D gene: -; V gene: TRBV28; J gene: TRBJ1-5; clone size: few; CDR3 DNA: TGTGCCAGCAGGCGACCGGGTCAGCCCCAGCATTTT; CDR3 protein: CASRRPGQPQHF
D gene: TRBD1; V gene: TRBV5-1; J gene: TRBJ1-4; clone size: -; CDR3 DNA: TGCGCCAGCAGACAGGGGGAGGAGGAAAAACTGTTTTTT; CDR3 protein: CASRQGEEEKLFF
D gene: TRBD1; V gene: TRBV5-1; J gene: TRBJ1-4; clone size: few; CDR3 DNA: TGCGCCAGCAGCTTAAACACTGGGACAGGTGGTGAAAAACTGTTTTTT; CDR3 protein: CASSLNTGTGGEKLFF
D gene: -; V gene: TRBV11-2; J gene: TRBJ2-7; clone size: -; CDR3 DNA: TGTGCCAGCAGCTTAGCACCGGGACCCATCTACGAGCAGTACTTC; CDR3 protein: CASSLAPGPIYEQYF
D gene: -; V gene: TRBV29-1; J gene: TRBJ2-5; clone size: -; CDR3 DNA: TGCAGCGTTTCACCCGGGACCATAACGGAGACCCAGTACTTC; CDR3 protein: CSVSPGTITETQYF
D gene: TRBD1; V gene: TRBV28; J gene: TRBJ2-6; clone size: -; CDR3 DNA: TGTGCCAGCAGTGCTCCGGGACAGAGTGGGGCCAACGTCCTGACTTTC; CDR3 protein: CASSAPGQSGANVLTF